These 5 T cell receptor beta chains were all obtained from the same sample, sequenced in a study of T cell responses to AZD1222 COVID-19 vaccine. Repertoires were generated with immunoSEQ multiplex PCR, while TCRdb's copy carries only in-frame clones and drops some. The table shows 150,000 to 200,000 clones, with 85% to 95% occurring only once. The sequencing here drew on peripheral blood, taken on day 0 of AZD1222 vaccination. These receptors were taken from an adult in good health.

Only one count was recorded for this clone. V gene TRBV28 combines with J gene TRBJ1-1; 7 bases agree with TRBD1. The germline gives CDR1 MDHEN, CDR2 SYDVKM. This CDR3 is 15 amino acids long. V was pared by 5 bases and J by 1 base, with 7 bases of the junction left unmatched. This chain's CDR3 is CASSRTGGENTEAFF. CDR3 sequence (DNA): TGTGCCAGCAGTAGGACAGGAGGCGAGAACACTGAAGCTTTCTTT.

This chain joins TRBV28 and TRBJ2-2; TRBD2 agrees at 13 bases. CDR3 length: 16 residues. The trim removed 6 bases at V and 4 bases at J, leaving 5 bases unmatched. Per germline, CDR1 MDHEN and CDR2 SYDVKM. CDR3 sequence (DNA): TGTGCCAGCAGGCCCGGGACTAGCGGGACCACCGGGGAGCTGTTTTTT. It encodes CASRPGTSGTTGELFF.

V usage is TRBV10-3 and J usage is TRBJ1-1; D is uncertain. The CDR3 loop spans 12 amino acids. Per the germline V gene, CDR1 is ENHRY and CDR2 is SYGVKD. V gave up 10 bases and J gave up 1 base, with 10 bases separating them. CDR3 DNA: TGTGCCACCGGTTCCCGGAACACTGAAGCTTTCTTT. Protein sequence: CATGSRNTEAFF.

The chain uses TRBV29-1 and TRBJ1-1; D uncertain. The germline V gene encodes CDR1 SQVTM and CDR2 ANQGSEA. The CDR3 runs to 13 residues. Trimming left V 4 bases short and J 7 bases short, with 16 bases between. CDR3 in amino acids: CSVARGLTLEAFF. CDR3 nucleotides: TGCAGCGTTGCCCGCGGACTAACACTTGAAGCTTTCTTT.

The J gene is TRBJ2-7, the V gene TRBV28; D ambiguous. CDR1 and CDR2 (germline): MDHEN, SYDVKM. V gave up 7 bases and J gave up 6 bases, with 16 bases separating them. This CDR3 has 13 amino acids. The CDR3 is CASIGRPGSEQYF. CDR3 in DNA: TGTGCCAGCATCGGGCGCCCCGGCTCCGAGCAGTACTTC.